The rows below give T cell receptor beta chains drawn from one sample of a study of T cell responses to AZD1222 COVID-19 vaccine. Assay used: immunoSEQ multiplex PCR; TCRdb lists only in-frame clones, some missing. The sample has about 150,000 clones, less than 90% seen once; the top ten hold around 3.2%. This material consisted of peripheral blood, taken on day 0 of AZD1222 vaccination. The receptors were gathered from an adult in good health. CDR3s include the opening cysteine and the closing phenylalanine or tryptophan. The order of the fields is V gene, CDR3 protein.

>TRBV28
CASKLGGSNTEAFF
>TRBV10-3
CAISESDRGYGYTF
>TRBV9
CASSPQGQVYEQYF
>TRBV6-6
CASSRAEGGYTF
>TRBV2
CASKYRESSYNEQFF
>TRBV6-2/TRBV6-3
CASSYVGAGGQPQHF
>TRBV6-4
CASRQTGMAGELFF
>TRBV18
CASYRDDNSPLHF
>TRBV12-3/TRBV12-4
CASGLVGSPLHF
>TRBV28
CASKGTGIGYTF
>TRBV7-6
CASSLGLMGNQPQHF
>TRBV6-1
CASSEEGDSYNSPLHF
>TRBV11-2
CASSLVGSGTGPYEQYF
>TRBV6-2/TRBV6-3
CASSADSPLHF
>TRBV27
CASSSRLTGTDQHF
>TRBV6-2/TRBV6-3
CASSFGLAGPTDTQYF
>TRBV7-8
CASSFANEKLFF
>TRBV9
CASSVGWVWNTGELFF
>TRBV2
CASSVTNYGYTF
>TRBV7-3
CASSYSGGPDTQYF
>TRBV3-1/TRBV3-2
CASSQEGGSGYGYTF
>TRBV6-5
CASDPGGHYGYTF
>TRBV6-5
CASSNRVGEKLFF
>TRBV28
CASSDLNGRGYTF
>TRBV23-1
CASSQGQGFSAMPQHF
>TRBV7-2
CASSLGQNTDTQYF
>TRBV6-2/TRBV6-3
CASSSGGPETHFRLGEQYF
>TRBV18
CASSLTSGATGELFF
>TRBV11-1
CASSSGQGRIYEQYF
>TRBV3-1/TRBV3-2
CASSQARLSTGELFF
>TRBV6-5
CASSYSGIGGYTF
>TRBV7-8
CASSGQGPALGSYEQYF
>TRBV6-5
CASSVKGVATEAFF
>TRBV4-2
CASSQTDRGTEAFF
>TRBV27
CASSDGGWLNQPQHF
>TRBV7-6
CASSLAGRGTGGTEAFF
>TRBV9
CASSVDQGKGGYTF
>TRBV2
CASSEAGSLPLNEQFF
>TRBV9
CASSVYGGMADTQYF
>TRBV19
CASSMFGAGATEAFF
>TRBV12-3/TRBV12-4
CASSLTNVLTF
>TRBV6-6
CLILQSYGYTF
>TRBV19
CASSFGSRDTQYF
>TRBV6-5
CASKRGLEDSPLHF
>TRBV6-5
CASRGQPIYGYTF
>TRBV6-1
CASSDFDRVGSPLHF
>TRBV12-3/TRBV12-4
CASSPDTGTEAFF
>TRBV2
CASSGNPDTQYF
>TRBV27
CASSFFGGNTGELFF